These 28 T cell receptor beta chains share one sample of origin, sequenced in a study of blood T cells in healthy people across ages. Together with a sample-barcoded 5' primer, a J-beta primer mix was included in a second PCR lasting roughly 7 to 11 cycles. TCRdb passed the 5' RACE reads through MiXCR, listing each CDR3 protein once. The table shows 500,000 to 600,000 distinct CDR3 sequences, with 27% occurring only once. The sequenced sample was blood. The receptor source for this set is a woman in her 70s in good health.

This clonotype was detected a few times. The chain is built from TRBV12-3 or TRBV12-4 and TRBJ1-5; tentatively, D is TRBD1 (6 bases). V was shortened by 5 bases and J by 4 bases, with 18 bases between the two germline ends. The CDR3 length is 16 residues. In nucleotides, the CDR3 is TGTGCCAGCAGTGAGGACAGCGGCTCATTGAATCAGCCCCAGCATTTT. This gives the protein CASSEDSGSLNQPQHF.

Worth noting for this clonotype: A junction boundary mismatches the germline segment, possibly from a read error. The V gene is TRBV11-2, the J gene TRBJ1-3, with no clear D. The germline gives CDR1 SGHAT, CDR2 FQNNGV. CDR3 size: 15 residues. CDR3 protein: CASRAGWSSGNTTYF. DNA of the CDR3: TGTGCCAGCAGGGCGGGCTGGAGCTCTGGAAACACCACATATTTT.

The chain employs TRBV29-1 and TRBJ1-2; 7 bases align to TRBD1. Trimming at V came to 7 bases and at J to 8 bases, leaving 7 bases not matched to a gene. The CDR3 is 11 residues long. Germline CDR1 SQVTM, CDR2 ANQGSEA. The CDR3 DNA follows: TGCAGCGCTACACAGGGGTCCGGCTACACCTTC. The encoded protein is CSATQGSGYTF.

This chain connects TRBV25-1 to TRBJ2-5; 7 nucleotides line up with TRBD1. The last part of the DNA fits TRBJ2-1 better; the J call may be wrong. CDR1 is MGHDK, CDR2 SYGVNS, per germline. CDR3 length equals 14 residues. The CDR3, as DNA: TGTGCCAGCAGTCCGGGACAGCTGGACAATGAGCAGTTCTTC. Translated, it gives CASSPGQLDNEQFF.

This chain joins TRBV3-1 and TRBJ2-7; possibly TRBD1 or TRBD2 for D (5 bases each). Germline-derived CDR1 and CDR2 are LGHDT and YNNKEL (reference sequence). The CDR3 length is 13 residues. Trimming took off 1 base at V and 6 bases at J, with 10 bases between the two ends. DNA for the CDR3: TGTGCCAGCAGCCAAGGTCGAGGGGTCGAGCAGTACTTC. Its translation: CASSQGRGVEQYF.

The chain is built from TRBV14 and TRBJ2-3; a weak D match, TRBD2 (5 bases). This CDR3 spans 17 amino acids. From germline, CDR1 is SGHDN and CDR2 FVKESK. V dropped 4 bases and J dropped 2 bases, with 19 bases sitting between them. CDR3 region: CASSLAFGQDFTDTQYF. The CDR3 nucleotides read TGTGCCAGCAGCCTGGCCTTTGGGCAGGACTTCACAGATACGCAGTATTTT.

This clonotype was detected many times. The V and J genes are TRBV5-6 and TRBJ1-4; 10 bases fit TRBD1. CDR1 is SGHDT, CDR2 YYEEEE, per germline. V lost 4 bases to trimming and J lost 8 bases; unmatched junction nucleotides: 8. This CDR3 has 15 amino acids. CDR3 nucleotide sequence: TGTGCCAGCAGCGCCGACAGGGGGCGAGGAGAAAAACTGTTTTTT. This sequence encodes CASSADRGRGEKLFF.

This clonotype was recorded a few times. The rearrangement links TRBV5-1 to TRBJ1-5; tentatively, D is TRBD1 (5 bases). CDR3 length: 13 residues. Trimming shortened V by 3 bases and J by 5 bases, and 9 bases separated the two germline ends. Looked up from germline, CDR1 is SGHRS and CDR2 is YFSETQ. The CDR3 coding sequence is TGCGCCAGCAGCTATACAGGCGATCAGCCCCAGCATTTT. Its translation is CASSYTGDQPQHF. Filled out from reference TRBV5-1 and TRBJ1-5, the complete variable domain reads KAGVTQTPRYLIKTRGQQVTLSCSPISGHRSVSWYQQTPGQGLQFLFEYFSETQRNKGNFPGRFSGRQFSNSRSEMNVSTLELGDSALYLCASSYTGDQPQHFGDGTRLSIL.

This rearrangement joins TRBV12-5 to TRBJ2-5; D may be TRBD2 (5 bases). CDR3 length equals 14 residues. Trimming removed 5 bases at V and 4 bases at J, with 14 bases between. CDR1 is LGHNT, CDR2 FRNRAP, per germline. In DNA, the CDR3 is TGTGCTAGTGGTCCCCGGACTCATCGAGAGACCCAGTACTTC. Its protein is CASGPRTHRETQYF.

In this sample, this clonotype turned up many times. This rearrangement joins TRBV7-9 to TRBJ2-5; 9 bases line up with TRBD1. The germline V gene encodes CDR1 SEHNR and CDR2 FQNEAQ (reference sequence). After removal of 5 bases from V and 5 bases from J, the junction contained 9 bases not matched to a gene. CDR3 length: 15 amino acids. Written as DNA, the CDR3 is TGTGCCAGCAGCGAAGCCACAGGGGGCCGGGAGACCCAGTACTTC. Its protein product is CASSEATGGRETQYF.

V is TRBV7-9 and J is TRBJ1-2; D remains ambiguous. Trimming shortened V by 11 bases and J by 7 bases, and 11 bases separated the two germline ends. Germline CDR1 reads SEHNR; CDR2 reads FQNEAQ (reference sequence). The CDR3 consists of 10 residues. In DNA form, the CDR3 reads TGTGCCTCCGGGTTTCCTGGCTACACCTTC. Its protein is CASGFPGYTF.

The chain uses TRBV2 and TRBJ1-1; 7 nucleotides agree with TRBD1. There are 15 residues in the CDR3. CDR1 and CDR2 from the germline V gene are SNHLY and FYNNEI. J gave up 5 bases and V 6 bases, and 12 bases lay outside the gene matches. The CDR3 nucleotides are TGTGCCAGCAGCCCTAGGACAGGCTGGGGGACTGAAGCTTTCTTT. Encoded protein: CASSPRTGWGTEAFF.

This clonotype was observed a few times. V usage is TRBV29-1 and J usage is TRBJ1-1; no clear D gene. V gave up 4 bases and J gave up 0 bases, with 9 bases separating them. The CDR3 has 13 residues. The germline V gene encodes CDR1 SQVTM and CDR2 ANQGSEA. CDR3 region: CSVARTMNTEAFF. The CDR3 nucleotides read TGCAGCGTTGCACGTACCATGAACACTGAAGCTTTCTTT.

The V and J genes are TRBV5-5 and TRBJ2-7; 9 bases are shared with TRBD1. V lost 4 bases to trimming and J lost 7 bases; unmatched junction nucleotides: 9. The CDR3 loop spans 14 amino acids. Germline assignment: CDR1 SGHKS and CDR2 YYEKEE (reference sequence). CDR3 coding DNA: TGTGCCAGCAGCCCCGGGACAGGGACCATTGAGCAGTACTTC. This encodes CASSPGTGTIEQYF.

The V and J genes are TRBV11-2 and TRBJ1-1, with 7 nucleotides matching TRBD1. In germline, CDR1 is SGHAT, CDR2 FQNNGV. J gave up 5 bases and V 1 base, and 4 bases lay outside the gene matches. The CDR3 spans 14 residues. Here the CDR3 reads CASSLVPRGTEAFF. CDR3 DNA: TGTGCCAGCAGCTTAGTCCCCAGGGGGACTGAAGCTTTCTTT.

The chain combines TRBV20-1 with TRBJ2-1; D is tentatively TRBD1 or TRBD2 (5 bases each). This CDR3 is built from 12 residues. Germline assignment: CDR1 DFQATT and CDR2 SNEGSKA (reference sequence). Trimming shortened V by 4 bases and J by 7 bases, and 11 bases separated the two germline ends. Written as DNA, the CDR3 is TGCAGTGCTAAGGGGACCACTAATGAGCAGTTCTTC. Amino acids: CSAKGTTNEQFF.

The chain joins TRBV25-1 to TRBJ1-2, with D possibly TRBD1 on 6 matching bases. CDR1 and CDR2 from the germline V gene are MGHDK and SYGVNS. CDR3 length equals 14 residues. Trimming stripped 4 bases from V and 8 bases from J, with 17 bases between. In DNA, the CDR3 is TGTGCCAGCAGTGTCTTTGCAGGGGTTTACGGCTACACCTTC. Amino acid sequence: CASSVFAGVYGYTF.

V and J are TRBV6-2 or TRBV6-3 and TRBJ2-2; the D gene is possibly TRBD1 (5 bases). The CDR3 is 15 amino acids. V was clipped by 11 bases and J by 2 bases, with 18 bases between them. Germline lookup yields CDR1 MNHEY and CDR2 SVGEGT. The DNA of the CDR3 is TGTGCCGTCTCCCCGTCAGGGCACAACACCGGGGAGCTGTTTTTT. This codes for CAVSPSGHNTGELFF.

The chain recombines TRBV20-1 with TRBJ2-1; 8 bases are a match to TRBD2. Losses at the gene ends were 7 bases for V and 0 bases for J; bases not matched to a gene: 5. Germline V gives CDR1 DFQATT, CDR2 SNEGSKA (reference sequence). The CDR3 covers 14 residues. CDR3: CSVRSGGSYNEQFF. For the CDR3, the DNA is TGCAGTGTTCGGAGCGGGGGCTCCTACAATGAGCAGTTCTTC.

This clonotype was observed many times. V gene TRBV18 combines with J gene TRBJ2-1; D remains unclear. Germline values: CDR1 KGHSH, CDR2 LQKENI. V was cut by 8 bases and J by 5 bases, with 7 bases left in between. The CDR3 has 11 amino acids. CDR3 sequence: CASSPNNEQFF. CDR3 DNA: TGTGCCAGCAGCCCAAACAATGAGCAGTTCTTC.

This clonotype appeared a few times. V usage is TRBV5-6 and J usage is TRBJ2-3; D gene unclear. Between the trimmed V and J ends, which lost 0 bases and 2 bases, there was a span of 7 bases. This CDR3 has 14 residues. Germline-derived CDR1 and CDR2 are SGHDT and YYEEEE. DNA for the CDR3: TGTGCCAGCAGCTTGGACTACCTCACAGATACGCAGTATTTT. Its protein product is CASSLDYLTDTQYF.

This clonotype was counted between two and nine times. The chain has TRBV29-1 and TRBJ2-5; D not resolved. This CDR3 region has 11 residues. V gave up 5 bases and J gave up 5 bases, with 9 bases separating them. Germline lookup yields CDR1 SQVTM and CDR2 ANQGSEA. CDR3 sequence: CSVRARETQYF. Here the CDR3 DNA reads TGCAGCGTTCGGGCGCGGGAGACCCAGTACTTC.

This sequence joins TRBV4-3 and TRBJ2-3, with D unresolved. The V gene lost 4 bases and the J gene lost 4 bases, with 9 bases spanning the gap. Germline V gene data show CDR1 as LGHNA and CDR2 as YSLEER. The CDR3 is 13 amino acids. The chain's CDR3 is CASSLLRADTQYF. CDR3 in DNA: TGCGCCAGCAGCCTGCTCAGAGCAGATACGCAGTATTTT.

This chain uses TRBV11-2 with TRBJ2-7; D may be TRBD1 (8 bases). CDR3 length: 18 residues. The V end lost 2 bases, the J end lost 1 base, and 21 bases lay between the germline ends. CDR1 and CDR2 (germline): SGHAT, FQNNGV. CDR3 DNA sequence: TGTGCCAGCAGCTTAAAGATCATAGGACAGGGAGGGTCCTACGAGCAGTACTTC. Protein: CASSLKIIGQGGSYEQYF.

There are many counts of this clonotype. The rearrangement links TRBV6-2 or TRBV6-3 to TRBJ2-7; 7 bases align to TRBD1. This CDR3 contains 14 residues. Germline V CDR1 and CDR2: MNHEY, SVGEGT. V lost 6 bases to trimming and J lost 2 bases; unmatched junction nucleotides: 7. DNA of the CDR3: TGTGCCAGCAGCTCCGGACAGGTTGCCTACGAGCAGTACTTC. Translated: CASSSGQVAYEQYF.

This clonotype was seen only a few times. This chain connects TRBV6-5 to TRBJ1-6, with 9 nucleotides matching TRBD1. This CDR3 is built from 13 residues. Germline V CDR1 and CDR2: MNHEY, SVGAGI. V shed 9 bases, J shed 7 bases, and the junction held 4 bases outside the gene matches. CDR3 loop: CASTGTGNSPLHF. CDR3 bases: TGTGCCAGTACCGGGACAGGGAATTCACCCCTCCACTTT.

The chain joins TRBV6-6 to TRBJ2-7; 7 bases map to TRBD2. Germline loops: CDR1 MNHNY, CDR2 SVGAGI (reference sequence). V was clipped by 5 bases and J by 7 bases; unmatched bases: 8. The CDR3 is 13 residues long. The CDR3 region is CASSLLASGEQYF. The CDR3 DNA reads as TGTGCCAGCAGTCTACTAGCGTCGGGAGAGCAGTACTTC.

This rearrangement joins TRBV10-3 to TRBJ2-7; a weak D match, TRBD1 (7 bases). Trimming removed 2 bases from V and 6 bases from J, with 14 bases in between. This CDR3 is built from 14 residues. Per germline, CDR1 ENHRY and CDR2 SYGVKD. CDR3 coding DNA: TGTGCCATCAGTGAGCAGGGGGGATGGAGCGAGCAGTACTTC. Translation: CAISEQGGWSEQYF.